What follows is one TCR beta chain and its context. Its antigen remains unknown. The V gene's germline CDR1 is SGHTA and CDR2 FQGNSA. V was pared by 3 bases and J by 2 bases, with 1 base of the junction left unmatched. There are 14 residues in the CDR3. Sequencing was performed with immunoSEQ multiplex PCR; in TCRdb, only in-frame clones are kept and a portion is missing. The profile shows around 30,000 clones, just over 90% of them singletons. This sample was included in a study of T cell responses to AZD1222 COVID-19 vaccine. About the study: Analysis merged second doses at about 4 or about 12 weeks.

Whole-study findings and limits: Spike as a whole was targeted by vaccine-associated CD4 TCRs, dominant at 160-218 and 743-854. Baseline seropositivity characterized only six or seven AZD1222 recipients. Donors were largely white British and mainly female; clonal diversity was possibly underestimated.

The sequence was obtained from an adult in good health. The rearrangement joins TRBV7-2 to TRBJ2-7; 10 nucleotides match TRBD2. The source material was peripheral blood, sampled on day 0 of AZD1222 vaccination. This CDR3 is CASSLSGGAYEQYF. The CDR3 DNA is TGTGCCAGCAGCTTGAGCGGGGGGGCCTACGAGCAGTACTTC.